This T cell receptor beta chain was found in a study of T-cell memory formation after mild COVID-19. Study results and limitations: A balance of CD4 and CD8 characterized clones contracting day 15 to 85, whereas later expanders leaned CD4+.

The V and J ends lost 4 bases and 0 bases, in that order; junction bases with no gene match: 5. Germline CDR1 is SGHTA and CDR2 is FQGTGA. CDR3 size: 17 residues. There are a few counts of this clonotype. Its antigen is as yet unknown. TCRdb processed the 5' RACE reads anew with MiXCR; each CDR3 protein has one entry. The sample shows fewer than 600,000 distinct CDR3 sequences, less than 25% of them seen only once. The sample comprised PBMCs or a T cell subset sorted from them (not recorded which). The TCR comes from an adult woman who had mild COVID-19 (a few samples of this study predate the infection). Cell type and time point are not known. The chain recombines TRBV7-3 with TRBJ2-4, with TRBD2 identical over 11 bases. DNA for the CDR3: TGTGCCAGCAGCTCACTAGCGGGAGATGAAGCCAAAAACATTCAGTACTTC. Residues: CASSSLAGDEAKNIQYF.